These 30 T cell receptor beta chains were sequenced from one sample in a study of T cell changes during pregnancy in multiple sclerosis. Sequenced by immunoSEQ multiplex PCR; TCRdb stores in-frame clones only, minus some. The sample lists 45,000 to 60,000 clones, 85% to 95% occurring once. Material: CD4+ T cells from peripheral blood mononuclear cells, obtained in the third trimester of pregnancy. The receptors come from a female donor with multiple sclerosis, enrolled in a pregnancy study.

V is TRBV14 and J is TRBJ2-1; 8 positions agree with TRBD1. This CDR3 is built from 15 residues. V was pared by 0 bases and J by 6 bases, with 4 bases of the junction left unmatched. Looked up from germline, CDR1 is SGHDN and CDR2 is FVKESK. The DNA for the CDR3 is TGTGCCAGCAGCCAAGATCAGGGGGCTGTCAATGAGCAGTTCTTC. Its translation is CASSQDQGAVNEQFF.

The V call is TRBV7-6, the J call TRBJ2-6; D remains ambiguous. Germline V gene lookup returns CDR1 SGHVS and CDR2 FNYEAQ. The V and J ends lost 4 bases and 0 bases respectively, with 13 bases between them. The CDR3 contains 17 residues. CDR3 DNA sequence: TGTGCCAGCAGCTCAGCTGCGAAGAGCTCTGGGGCCAACGTCCTGACTTTC. Its translation is CASSSAAKSSGANVLTF.

This clone was found a few times. The V gene is TRBV29-1, the J gene TRBJ2-7; D might be TRBD1 (5 bases). V gave up 6 bases and J gave up 0 bases, with 21 bases separating them. Germline V lookup: CDR1 SQVTM, CDR2 ANQGSEA. This CDR3 has 16 residues. The CDR3 DNA reads as TGCAGCGTGCTAGACTGGGGCAGACCCTTCTCCTACGAGCAGTACTTC. Translated: CSVLDWGRPFSYEQYF.

This clone has only a few counts. V and J are TRBV6-4 and TRBJ2-1; D ambiguous. CDR3 length: 13 amino acids. V was cut by 3 bases and J by 5 bases, with 8 bases left in between. Germline V lookup: CDR1 MRHNA, CDR2 SNTAGT. The CDR3 reads CASSDASHNEQFF. As DNA, the CDR3 is TGTGCCAGCAGTGATGCGAGCCACAATGAGCAGTTCTTC.

CDR3 in amino acids: CASRPGGLNSGNTIYF. The CDR3, as DNA: TGTGCCAGCAGACCTGGGGGACTAAACTCTGGAAACACCATATATTTT. This chain links TRBV5-4 with TRBJ1-3; the D gene is possibly TRBD1 (5 bases). V lost 5 bases to trimming and J lost 0 bases, with 15 bases between them. This CDR3 has 16 residues. Germline values: CDR1 SGHNT, CDR2 YYREEE (reference sequence).

The CDR3 is CASSHRTSHTGELFF. DNA of the CDR3: TGCGCCAGCAGCCATCGGACTAGTCACACCGGGGAGCTGTTTTTT. The chain combines TRBV4-3 with TRBJ2-2, with 7 nucleotides matching TRBD2. This CDR3 is 15 amino acids long. V shed 3 bases and J 3 bases; nucleotides not matched to a gene: 4. Germline assignment: CDR1 LGHNA and CDR2 YSLEER.

V usage is TRBV5-4 and J usage is TRBJ2-6, with D perhaps matching TRBD1 (6 bases). The CDR3 is 15 amino acids. Germline V gene sequence: CDR1 SGHNT, CDR2 YYREEE (reference sequence). V shed 3 bases and J shed 7 bases, with 14 bases lying between them. CDR3 in amino acids: CASSSQSGVANVLTF. CDR3 nucleotide sequence: TGTGCCAGCAGCTCCCAGTCAGGGGTCGCCAACGTCCTGACTTTC.

This clone is a singleton in its sample. The chain is built from TRBV2 and TRBJ1-2, with D maybe TRBD1 (6 bases). Trimming took off 1 base at V and 5 bases at J, with 20 bases between the two ends. The germline V gene has CDR1 SNHLY and CDR2 FYNNEI. This CDR3 contains 17 residues. The CDR3 is CASSEVGTPVRLYGYTF. CDR3 DNA sequence: TGTGCCAGCAGTGAAGTCGGGACACCAGTGAGGCTATATGGCTACACCTTC.

The gene calls are TRBV9 and TRBJ2-1; 12 bases are shared with TRBD2. CDR1 and CDR2 from the germline V gene are SGDLS and YYNGEE. This CDR3 has 18 residues. The trim removed 2 bases at V and 4 bases at J, leaving 10 bases unmatched. The CDR3 region has the DNA TGTGCCAGCAGCGTCGCGACTAGCGGGAGATCCCTTTACAATGAGCAGTTCTTC. It codes for CASSVATSGRSLYNEQFF.

The J gene is TRBJ2-7, the V gene TRBV4-2; 15 bases match TRBD2. V gave up 4 bases and J gave up 5 bases; unmatched junction bases: 6. The CDR3 is 16 residues long. Per the germline V gene, CDR1 is LGHNA and CDR2 is YNFKEQ. This CDR3 is CASSPGLAGGRHEQYF. CDR3 coding DNA: TGTGCCAGCAGCCCGGGACTAGCGGGAGGTAGACACGAGCAGTACTTC.

This clone appeared once. The V gene is TRBV6-1, the J gene TRBJ2-3; perhaps TRBD1 as D (5 bases). The CDR3 extends over 13 amino acids. The V gene's germline CDR1 is MNHNS and CDR2 SASEGT. The ends were cut back, 8 bases at V and 10 bases at J, with 19 bases in the middle. The CDR3 region has the DNA TGTGCCAGCCTTATTGACAGAGCCGCGTCGCAGTATTTT. Translation gives CASLIDRAASQYF.

The rearrangement joins TRBV19 to TRBJ2-3; possibly TRBD1 for D (5 bases). The CDR3 runs to 14 residues. CDR1 and CDR2 from the germline V gene are LNHDA and SQIVND (reference sequence). V was shortened by 5 bases and J by 1 base, with 10 bases between the two germline ends. The CDR3 nucleotides are TGTGCCAGTAGTCCAGGGCTGGGCACAGATACGCAGTATTTT. This codes for CASSPGLGTDTQYF.

The chain has TRBV15 and TRBJ2-1, with 7 positions matching TRBD1. J was trimmed by 4 bases and V by 0 bases; bases with no gene match: 6. The CDR3 has 16 amino acids. Germline CDR1 is LNHNV and CDR2 is YYDKDF (reference sequence). The DNA of the CDR3 is TGTGCCACCAGCAGAGATCAGCCGGGACAGTACAATGAGCAGTTCTTC. This sequence encodes CATSRDQPGQYNEQFF.

There are a few counts of this clone. The chain has TRBV7-2 and TRBJ2-7; D is unresolved. Germline lookup yields CDR1 SGHTA and CDR2 FQGNSA. Trimming left V 5 bases short and J 3 bases short, with 17 bases between. This CDR3 region has 15 residues. This chain's CDR3 is CASSPVAVPYYEQYF. CDR3 nucleotide sequence: TGTGCCAGCAGCCCCGTGGCAGTACCTTACTACGAGCAGTACTTC.

This chain links TRBV14 with TRBJ2-5; D might be TRBD2 (5 bases). In germline, CDR1 is SGHDN, CDR2 FVKESK. The V end was cut by 1 base, the J end by 5 bases, with 20 bases between. The CDR3 is made up of 17 amino acids. The CDR3 nucleotides are TGTGCCAGCAGCCAAGTAAGGAGTTCAGGCGGGTTGGAGACCCAGTACTTC. It translates to CASSQVRSSGGLETQYF.

This chain connects TRBV5-1 to TRBJ2-7; TRBD1 might be the D (5 bases). V was shortened by 0 bases and J by 2 bases, with 9 bases between the two germline ends. The CDR3 sequence is 14 residues long. Germline V CDR1 and CDR2: SGHRS, YFSETQ. This CDR3 is CASSLDRTPYEQYF. In nucleotides, the CDR3 is TGCGCCAGCAGCTTGGACAGGACCCCCTACGAGCAGTACTTC.

The chain has TRBV28 and TRBJ1-1, with TRBD1 identical over 8 bases. Germline CDR1 and CDR2: MDHEN and SYDVKM. Trimming removed 7 bases from V and 6 bases from J; junction bases left unmatched: 13. The CDR3 sequence is 15 residues long. CDR3 bases: TGTGCCAGCAACCCCGGGATACAGGGGGGTTCTGAAGCTTTCTTT. Encoded protein: CASNPGIQGGSEAFF.

The gene calls are TRBV18 and TRBJ2-3; 8 bases align to TRBD1. The germline gives CDR1 KGHSH, CDR2 LQKENI. The CDR3 covers 17 residues. After removal of 1 base from V and 4 bases from J, the junction contained 10 bases not matched to a gene. CDR3 amino acids: CASSPLLVRGRADTQYF. The DNA of the CDR3 is TGTGCCAGCTCACCACTTCTGGTCAGGGGGCGCGCAGATACGCAGTATTTT. Drawing the rest from reference TRBV18 and TRBJ2-3, the complete variable domain is NAGVMQNPRHLVRRRGQEARLRCSPMKGHSHVYWYRQLPEEGLKFMVYLQKENIIDESGMPKERFSAEFPKEGPSILRIQQVVRGDSAAYFCASSPLLVRGRADTQYFGPGTRLTVL.

The gene calls are TRBV6-5 and TRBJ2-7, with 10 bases lining up with TRBD1. Germline CDR1 reads MNHEY; CDR2 reads SVGAGI. The V segment lost 6 bases and the J segment 5 bases; nucleotides outside the gene matches: 4. The CDR3 is 13 residues long. CDR3 protein: CASSRDRGNEQYF. CDR3 nucleotides: TGTGCCAGCAGCCGGGACAGGGGTAACGAGCAGTACTTC.

V gene TRBV2 combines with J gene TRBJ2-5; 10 bases map to TRBD2. CDR3 size: 13 residues. Germline V lookup: CDR1 SNHLY, CDR2 FYNNEI. Germline trimming cut 8 bases from V and 5 bases from J; bases unmatched to any gene: 5. The CDR3 coding sequence is TGTGCCAGCCAGCGGGAGGGCCGCGAGACCCAGTACTTC. Amino acid sequence: CASQREGRETQYF.

The rearrangement uses TRBV28 and TRBJ2-7, with D maybe TRBD2 (5 bases). The CDR3 is made up of 12 amino acids. CDR1 and CDR2 from the germline V gene are MDHEN and SYDVKM. V shed 4 bases and J shed 4 bases, with 8 bases lying between them. The CDR3, as DNA: TGTGCCAGCAGTTGGTCGGGATACGAGCAGTACTTC. As protein: CASSWSGYEQYF.

This sequence joins TRBV28 and TRBJ1-1; D may be TRBD1 (5 bases). CDR1 is MDHEN and CDR2 is SYDVKM in the germline V gene. Between the trimmed V and J ends, which lost 6 bases and 3 bases, there was a span of 8 bases. The CDR3 totals 12 residues. In DNA, the CDR3 is TGTGCCAGCAGAGGGACTTACACTGAAGCTTTCTTT. This codes for CASRGTYTEAFF.

The chain recombines TRBV30 with TRBJ1-4, with D possibly being TRBD1 (6 bases). Germline lookup yields CDR1 GTSNPN and CDR2 SVGIG (reference sequence). This CDR3 comprises 14 residues. Between the trimmed V and J ends, which lost 2 bases and 8 bases, there was a span of 15 bases. The CDR3 region is CAWSSRARGEKLFF. The CDR3 coding sequence is TGTGCCTGGAGTTCCAGAGCGAGGGGGGAAAAACTGTTTTTT.

The rearrangement joins TRBV29-1 to TRBJ2-1, with D possibly being TRBD2 (5 bases). Germline V gene lookup returns CDR1 SQVTM and CDR2 ANQGSEA. The CDR3 is 15 residues long. Trimming removed 4 bases at V and 0 bases at J, with 13 bases between. CDR3 amino acids: CSVVGDKNSYNEQFF. Here the CDR3 DNA reads TGCAGCGTTGTGGGAGACAAGAACTCCTACAATGAGCAGTTCTTC.

The chain links TRBV19 to TRBJ2-7; 13 bases agree with TRBD2. This CDR3 region has 16 residues. Germline-derived CDR1 and CDR2 are LNHDA and SQIVND (reference sequence). Losses at the gene ends were 7 bases for V and 6 bases for J; bases not matched to a gene: 12. For the CDR3, the DNA is TGTGCCAGTACCTCTCGGGGACTAGCGGGATCTGGCGAGCAGTACTTC. This codes for CASTSRGLAGSGEQYF.

The J gene is TRBJ1-6, the V gene TRBV28; the D gene is possibly TRBD1 (6 bases). The CDR3 extends over 15 amino acids. Germline V lookup: CDR1 MDHEN, CDR2 SYDVKM. V was pared by 6 bases and J by 9 bases, with 18 bases between. The CDR3 DNA follows: TGTGCCAGCAGGAATCAGCCGTCCAGGGGTTCACCCCTCCACTTT. It specifies CASRNQPSRGSPLHF.

This chain links TRBV5-1 with TRBJ2-1; D gene uncertain. The CDR3 extends over 15 amino acids. Deletions cut 3 bases from V and 7 bases from J, with 17 bases between. Germline V gene lookup returns CDR1 SGHRS and CDR2 YFSETQ. The chain's CDR3 is CASSSGLEMINEQFF. CDR3 bases: TGCGCCAGCAGCTCGGGTCTGGAAATGATAAATGAGCAGTTCTTC. The complete variable domain, with remaining parts taken from reference TRBV5-1 and TRBJ2-1, reads KAGVTQTPRYLIKTRGQQVTLSCSPISGHRSVSWYQQTPGQGLQFLFEYFSETQRNKGNFPGRFSGRQFSNSRSEMNVSTLELGDSALYLCASSSGLEMINEQFFGPGTRLTVL.

This chain joins TRBV14 and TRBJ2-5; 14 bases are shared with TRBD2. CDR1 and CDR2 (germline): SGHDN, FVKESK. The length of the CDR3 is 16 residues. The junction had 8 bases not matched to a gene; V was cut back by 4 bases and J by 7 bases. CDR3 nucleotide sequence: TGTGCCAGCAGCCCCGGGACTAGCGGGAGTTATGGGACCCAGTACTTC. Translation gives CASSPGTSGSYGTQYF.

This clone was seen a handful of times. The chain links TRBV14 to TRBJ2-1; TRBD2 might be the D (5 bases). The CDR3 consists of 13 residues. In germline, CDR1 is SGHDN, CDR2 FVKESK. Trimming left V 0 bases short and J 8 bases short, with 8 bases between. CDR3 DNA sequence: TGTGCCAGCAGCCAAGATAGCGTCTATGAGCAGTTCTTC. Protein: CASSQDSVYEQFF.

The rearrangement uses TRBV5-1 and TRBJ2-7, with 12 nucleotides matching TRBD2. J gave up 4 bases and V 3 bases, and 8 bases lay outside the gene matches. The CDR3 runs 16 residues. Germline CDR1 reads SGHRS; CDR2 reads YFSETQ. The CDR3 spells CASSYRTSGNGYEQYF. The CDR3 bases are TGCGCCAGCAGCTATCGGACTAGCGGGAATGGGTACGAGCAGTACTTC.